This T cell receptor (beta chain) came from a study of monozygotic twins with inflammatory bowel disease. TCRdb reanalyzed the 5' RACE reads and collapses them to one entry per CDR3 protein, without DNA. The ten most abundant clones cover approximately 2% of a sample with fewer than 350,000 distinct CDR3 sequences. Germline CDR1 and CDR2: SEHNR and FQNEAQ (reference sequence). The CDR3 loop spans 12 amino acids. Sequenced sample: blood. The chain recombines TRBV7-9 with TRBJ1-1; TCRdb reports TRBD1, a call that lacks DNA to check it against. This sequence originates from a human donor with ulcerative colitis or Crohn's disease, or a healthy co-twin of an affected twin (not recorded which). CDR3 sequence: CASSPPYTEAFF.